The TCR beta chain described here comes from a study of cytomegalovirus exposure and HLA in healthy donors. Study context: Of roughly 400 genotyped donors, roughly 81% grouped in the Caucasian-associated ancestry cluster.

Germline loops: CDR1 SGHAT, CDR2 FQNNGV. The length of the CDR3 is 17 residues. Losses at the gene ends were 6 bases for V and 4 bases for J; bases not matched to a gene: 17. PCR was performed using 60 Vbeta and 13 Jbeta primers. Clones were sequenced by immunoSEQ multiplex PCR, and TCRdb holds only the in-frame ones, with some missing. The data contain some 130,000 clones, around 80% of them seen just once; the ten biggest clones take up approximately 2%. Sequencing used PBMCs. The receptor comes from a man younger than 35 in good health and CMV-seronegative. J is TRBJ2-5 and V is TRBV11-2; 7 nucleotides align to TRBD2. The DNA for the CDR3 is TGTGCCAGCAGGCTCGGGCGAGGGACTACCCTCGGAGAGACCCAGTACTTC. Its protein is CASRLGRGTTLGETQYF.